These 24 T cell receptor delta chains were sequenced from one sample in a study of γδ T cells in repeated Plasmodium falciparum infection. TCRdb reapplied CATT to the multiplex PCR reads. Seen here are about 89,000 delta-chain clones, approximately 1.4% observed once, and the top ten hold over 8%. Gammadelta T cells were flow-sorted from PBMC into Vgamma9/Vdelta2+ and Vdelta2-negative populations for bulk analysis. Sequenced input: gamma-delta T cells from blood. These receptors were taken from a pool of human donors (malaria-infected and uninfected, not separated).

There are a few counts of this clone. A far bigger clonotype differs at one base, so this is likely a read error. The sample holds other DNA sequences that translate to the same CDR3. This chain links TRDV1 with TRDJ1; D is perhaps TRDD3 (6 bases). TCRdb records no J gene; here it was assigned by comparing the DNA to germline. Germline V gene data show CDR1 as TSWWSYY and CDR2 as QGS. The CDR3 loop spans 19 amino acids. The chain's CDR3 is CALGERSRPTGMYTNKLIF. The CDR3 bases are TGTGCTCTTGGGGAGAGGAGTAGACCTACTGGGATGTACACCAATAAACTCATCTTT.

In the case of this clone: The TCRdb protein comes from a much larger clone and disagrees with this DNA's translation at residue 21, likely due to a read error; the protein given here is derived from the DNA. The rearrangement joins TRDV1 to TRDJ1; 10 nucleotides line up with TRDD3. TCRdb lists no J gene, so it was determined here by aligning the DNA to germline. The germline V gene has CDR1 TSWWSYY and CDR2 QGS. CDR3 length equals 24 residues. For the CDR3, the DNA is TGTGCTCTTGGGGAAGGCAGGAGCCTTCTTAAGTACTGGGGGATCAAAAATCTCAACGATAGACTCATCTTT. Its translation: CALGEGRSLLKYWGIKNLNDRLIF.

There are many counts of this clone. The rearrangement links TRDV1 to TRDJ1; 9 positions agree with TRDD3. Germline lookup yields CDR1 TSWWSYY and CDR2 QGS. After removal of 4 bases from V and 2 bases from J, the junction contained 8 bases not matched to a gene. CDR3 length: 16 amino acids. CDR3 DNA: TGTGCTCTTGGGGGACGGGCTCTGGGGGATACCGATAAACTCATCTTT. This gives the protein CALGGRALGDTDKLIF.

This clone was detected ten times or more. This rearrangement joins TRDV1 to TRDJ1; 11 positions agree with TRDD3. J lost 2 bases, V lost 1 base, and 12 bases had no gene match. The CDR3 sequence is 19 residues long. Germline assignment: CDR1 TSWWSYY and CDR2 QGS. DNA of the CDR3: TGTGCTCTTGGGGAACATGAATACTGGGGGATAGGGCGGACCGATAAACTCATCTTT. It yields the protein CALGEHEYWGIGRTDKLIF.

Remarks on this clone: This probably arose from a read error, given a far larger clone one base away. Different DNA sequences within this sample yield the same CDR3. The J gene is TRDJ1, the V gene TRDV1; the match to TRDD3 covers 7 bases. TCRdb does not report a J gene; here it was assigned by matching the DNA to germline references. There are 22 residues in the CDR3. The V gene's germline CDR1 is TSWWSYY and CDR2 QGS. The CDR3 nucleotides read TGTGCCCTTGGGGAACTCAAGGTACCTACTGGGGATAAGCCCGGGGACACCGATAAACTCATCTTT. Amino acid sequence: CALGELKVPTGDKPGDTDKLIF.

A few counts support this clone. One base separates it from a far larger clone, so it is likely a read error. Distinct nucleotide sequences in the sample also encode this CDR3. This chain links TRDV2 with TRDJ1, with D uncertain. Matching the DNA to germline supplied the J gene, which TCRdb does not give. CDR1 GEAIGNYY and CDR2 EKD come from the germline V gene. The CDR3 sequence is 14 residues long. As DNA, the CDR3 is TGTGCCTGCGACACCGGGAGCGGCACCGATAAACTCATCTTT. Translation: CACDTGSGTDKLIF.

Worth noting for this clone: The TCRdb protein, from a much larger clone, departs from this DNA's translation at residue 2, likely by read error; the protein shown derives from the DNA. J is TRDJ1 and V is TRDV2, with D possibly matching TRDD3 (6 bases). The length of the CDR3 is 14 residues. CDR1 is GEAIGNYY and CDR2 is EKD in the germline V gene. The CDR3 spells CSCDTRGESDKLIF. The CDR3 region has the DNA TGTTCCTGTGACACCAGGGGGGAAAGCGATAAACTCATCTTT.

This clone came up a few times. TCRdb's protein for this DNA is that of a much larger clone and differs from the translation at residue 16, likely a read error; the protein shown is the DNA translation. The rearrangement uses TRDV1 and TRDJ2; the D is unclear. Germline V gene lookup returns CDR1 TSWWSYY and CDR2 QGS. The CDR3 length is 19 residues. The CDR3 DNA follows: TGTGCTCTTGGGGAATCGGTAATCCTTAGGGTGAAGAGGACAGCACGACTCTTCTTT. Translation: CALGESVILRVKRTARLFF.

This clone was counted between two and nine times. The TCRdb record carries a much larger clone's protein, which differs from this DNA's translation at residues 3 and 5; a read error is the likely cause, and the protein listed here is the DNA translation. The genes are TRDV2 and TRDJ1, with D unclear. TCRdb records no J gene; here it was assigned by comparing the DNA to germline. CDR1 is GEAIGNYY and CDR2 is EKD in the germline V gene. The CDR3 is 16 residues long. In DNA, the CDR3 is TGTGCCCGTGACGCAGGCGAAGGACCCACCACCGATAAACTCATCTTT. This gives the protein CARDAGEGPTTDKLIF.

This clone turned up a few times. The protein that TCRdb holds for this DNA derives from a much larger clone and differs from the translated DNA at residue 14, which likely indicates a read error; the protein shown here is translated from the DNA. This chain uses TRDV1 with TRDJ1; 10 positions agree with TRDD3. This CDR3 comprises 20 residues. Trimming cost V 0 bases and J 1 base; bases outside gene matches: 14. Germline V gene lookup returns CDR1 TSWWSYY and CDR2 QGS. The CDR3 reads CALGELRPDWGIKCTDKLIF. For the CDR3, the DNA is TGTGCTCTTGGGGAACTACGACCAGACTGGGGGATCAAGTGCACCGATAAACTCATCTTT.

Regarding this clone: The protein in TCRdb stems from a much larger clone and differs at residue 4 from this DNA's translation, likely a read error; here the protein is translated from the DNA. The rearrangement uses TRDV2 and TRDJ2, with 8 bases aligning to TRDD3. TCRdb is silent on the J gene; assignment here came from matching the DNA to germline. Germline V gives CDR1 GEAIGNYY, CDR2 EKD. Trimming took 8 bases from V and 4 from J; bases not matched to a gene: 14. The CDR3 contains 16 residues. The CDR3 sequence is CASSECGGLETAQLFF. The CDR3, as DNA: TGTGCCTCCTCCGAGTGTGGGGGATTGGAGACAGCACAACTCTTCTTT.

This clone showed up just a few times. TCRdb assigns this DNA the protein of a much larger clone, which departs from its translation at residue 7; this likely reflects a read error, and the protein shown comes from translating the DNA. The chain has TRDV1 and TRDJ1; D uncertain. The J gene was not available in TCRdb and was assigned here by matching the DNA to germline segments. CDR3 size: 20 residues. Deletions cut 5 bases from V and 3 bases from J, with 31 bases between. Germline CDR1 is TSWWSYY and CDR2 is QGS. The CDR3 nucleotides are TGTGCTCTTGGGCCTATCCCCCTGGCCCTCCCCCGAGGTGATTCCGATAAACTCATCTTT. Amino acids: CALGPIPLALPRGDSDKLIF.

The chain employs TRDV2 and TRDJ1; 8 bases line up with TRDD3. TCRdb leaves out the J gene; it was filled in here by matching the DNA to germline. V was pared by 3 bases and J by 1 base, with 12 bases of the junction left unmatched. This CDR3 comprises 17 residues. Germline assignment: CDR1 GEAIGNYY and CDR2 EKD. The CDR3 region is CACDPMLLGDTTDKLIF. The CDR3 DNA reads TGTGCCTGTGACCCTATGCTTCTGGGGGACACCACCGATAAACTCATCTTT.

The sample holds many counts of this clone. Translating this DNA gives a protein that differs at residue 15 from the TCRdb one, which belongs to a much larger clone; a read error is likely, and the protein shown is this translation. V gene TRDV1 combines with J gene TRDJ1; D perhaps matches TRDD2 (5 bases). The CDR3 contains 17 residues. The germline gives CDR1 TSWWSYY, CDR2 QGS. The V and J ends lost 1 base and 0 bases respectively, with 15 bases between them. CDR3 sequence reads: CALGEPGFRRHTDKLIF. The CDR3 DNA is TGTGCTCTTGGGGAACCGGGCTTCCGACGACACACCGATAAACTCATCTTT.

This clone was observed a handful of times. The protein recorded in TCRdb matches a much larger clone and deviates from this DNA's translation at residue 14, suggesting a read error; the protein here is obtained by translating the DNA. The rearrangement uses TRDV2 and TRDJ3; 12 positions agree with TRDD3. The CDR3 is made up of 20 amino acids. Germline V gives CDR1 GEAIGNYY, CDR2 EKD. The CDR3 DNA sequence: TGTGCCTGTGACACCGTGAGGACTGGGGGATACTCCTGGGGCACCCGACAGATGTTTTTC. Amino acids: CACDTVRTGGYSWGTRQMFF.

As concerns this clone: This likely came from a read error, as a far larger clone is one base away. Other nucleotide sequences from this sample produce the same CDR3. The CDR3 loop reads CACDTLLGDNTDKLIF. In DNA form, the CDR3 reads TGTGCCTGCGACACGCTACTGGGGGATAACACCGATAAACTCATCTTT. The chain is built from TRDV2 and TRDJ1, with 11 bases matching TRDD3. The J gene is not listed in TCRdb, so it was assigned here from a DNA match to germline. Germline CDR1 and CDR2: GEAIGNYY and EKD. There are 16 residues in the CDR3.

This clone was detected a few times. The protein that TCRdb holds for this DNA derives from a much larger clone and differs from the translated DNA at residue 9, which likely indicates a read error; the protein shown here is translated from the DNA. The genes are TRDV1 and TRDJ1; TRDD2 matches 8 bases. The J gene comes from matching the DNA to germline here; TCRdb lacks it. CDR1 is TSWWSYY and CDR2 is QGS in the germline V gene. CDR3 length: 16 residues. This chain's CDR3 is CALGKLPTTMGSKLIF. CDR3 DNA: TGTGCTCTTGGGAAACTTCCTACTACGATGGGGAGTAAACTCATCTTT.

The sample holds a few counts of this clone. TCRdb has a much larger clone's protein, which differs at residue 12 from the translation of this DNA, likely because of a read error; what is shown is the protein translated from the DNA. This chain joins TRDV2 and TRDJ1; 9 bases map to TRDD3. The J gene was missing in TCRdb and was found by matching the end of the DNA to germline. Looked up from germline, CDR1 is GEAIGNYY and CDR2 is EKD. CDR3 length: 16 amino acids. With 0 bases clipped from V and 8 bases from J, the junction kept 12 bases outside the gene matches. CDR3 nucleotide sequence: TGTGCCTGTGACACCGTCAGTACTGGGGGAGCGCCAAAACTCATCTTT. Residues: CACDTVSTGGAPKLIF.

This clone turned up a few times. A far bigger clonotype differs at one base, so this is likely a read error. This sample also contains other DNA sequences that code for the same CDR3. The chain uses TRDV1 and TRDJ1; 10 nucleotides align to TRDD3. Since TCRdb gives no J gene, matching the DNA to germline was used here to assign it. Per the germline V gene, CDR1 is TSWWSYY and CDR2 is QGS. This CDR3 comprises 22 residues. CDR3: CALGERGSYDIWGIQRTDKLIF. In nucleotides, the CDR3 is TGTGCTCTCGGGGAACGAGGCTCCTACGATATTTGGGGGATACAGCGCACCGATAAACTCATCTTT.

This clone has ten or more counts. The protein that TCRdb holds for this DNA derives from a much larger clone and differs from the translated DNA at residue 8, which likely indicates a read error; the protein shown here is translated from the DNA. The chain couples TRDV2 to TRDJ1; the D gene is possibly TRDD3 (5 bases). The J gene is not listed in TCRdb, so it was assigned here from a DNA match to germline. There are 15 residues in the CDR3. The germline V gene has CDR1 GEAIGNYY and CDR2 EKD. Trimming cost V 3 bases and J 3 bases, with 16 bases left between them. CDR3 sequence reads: CACDALLEGADKLIF. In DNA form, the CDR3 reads TGTGCCTGTGACGCCTTACTGGAGGGGGCCGATAAACTCATCTTT.

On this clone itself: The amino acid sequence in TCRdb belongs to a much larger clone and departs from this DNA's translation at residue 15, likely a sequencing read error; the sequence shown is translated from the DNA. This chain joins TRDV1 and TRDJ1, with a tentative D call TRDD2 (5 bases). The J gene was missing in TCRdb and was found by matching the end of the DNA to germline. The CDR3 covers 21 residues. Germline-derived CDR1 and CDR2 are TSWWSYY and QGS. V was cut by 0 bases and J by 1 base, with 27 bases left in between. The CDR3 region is CALGELLFAYVVPQCTDKLIF. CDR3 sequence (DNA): TGTGCTCTTGGGGAACTACTATTCGCCTACGTTGTTCCGCAGTGCACCGATAAACTCATCTTT.

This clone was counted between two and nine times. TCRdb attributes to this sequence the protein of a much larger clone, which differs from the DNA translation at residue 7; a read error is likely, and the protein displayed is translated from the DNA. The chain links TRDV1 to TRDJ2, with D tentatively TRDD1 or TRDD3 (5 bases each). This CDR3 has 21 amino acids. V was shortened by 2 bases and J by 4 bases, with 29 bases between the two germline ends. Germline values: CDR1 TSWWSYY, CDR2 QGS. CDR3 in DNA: TGTGCTCTTGGGGAAGAGCCGTACCATGAAATGGGCAAAGGGGAGACAGCACAACTCTTCTTT. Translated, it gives CALGEEPYHEMGKGETAQLFF.

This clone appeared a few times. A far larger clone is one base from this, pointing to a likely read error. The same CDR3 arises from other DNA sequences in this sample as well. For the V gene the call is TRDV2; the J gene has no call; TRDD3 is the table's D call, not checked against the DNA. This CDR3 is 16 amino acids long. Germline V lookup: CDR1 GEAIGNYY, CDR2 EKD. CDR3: CACDTLGEKYTDKLIF. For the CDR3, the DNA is TGTGCCTGTGACACGCTGGGGGAGAAGTACACCGATAAACTTATCTTT.

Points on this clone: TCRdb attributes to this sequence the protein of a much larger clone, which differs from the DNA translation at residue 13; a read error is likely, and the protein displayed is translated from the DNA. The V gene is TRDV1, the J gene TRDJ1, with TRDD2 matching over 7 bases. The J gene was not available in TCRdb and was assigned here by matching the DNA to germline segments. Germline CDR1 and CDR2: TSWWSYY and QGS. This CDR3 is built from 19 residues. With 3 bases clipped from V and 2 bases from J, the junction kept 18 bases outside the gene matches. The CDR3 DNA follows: TGTGCTCTTGGGGACTTCCTCTTTCCTACGGCAGGGGTTACCGATAAACTCATCTTT. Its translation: CALGDFLFPTAGVTDKLIF.